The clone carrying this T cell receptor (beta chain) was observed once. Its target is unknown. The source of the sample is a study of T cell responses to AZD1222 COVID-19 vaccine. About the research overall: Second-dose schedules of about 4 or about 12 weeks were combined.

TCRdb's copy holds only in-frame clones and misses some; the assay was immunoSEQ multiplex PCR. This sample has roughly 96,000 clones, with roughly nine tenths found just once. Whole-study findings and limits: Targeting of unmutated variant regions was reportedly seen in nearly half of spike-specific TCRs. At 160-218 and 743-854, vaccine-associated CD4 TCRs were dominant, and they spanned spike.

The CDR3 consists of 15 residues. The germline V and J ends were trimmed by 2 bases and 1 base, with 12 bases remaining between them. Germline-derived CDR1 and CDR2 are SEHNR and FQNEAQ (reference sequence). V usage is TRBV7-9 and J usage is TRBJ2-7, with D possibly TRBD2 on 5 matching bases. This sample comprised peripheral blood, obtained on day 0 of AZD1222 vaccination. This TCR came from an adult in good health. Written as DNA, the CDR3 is TGTGCCAGCAGCTTAATAGGTCGGGGTTCCTACGAGCAGTACTTC. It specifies CASSLIGRGSYEQYF. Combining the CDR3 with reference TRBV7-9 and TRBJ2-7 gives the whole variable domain DTGVSQNPRHKITKRGQNVTFRCDPISEHNRLYWYRQTLGQGPEFLTYFQNEAQLEKSRLLSDRFSAERPKGSFSTLEIQRTEQGDSAMYLCASSLIGRGSYEQYFGPGTRLTVT.